The 7 T cell receptor beta chains reported below all come from one sample, sequenced in a study of tumor and adjacent non-tumor tissue in lung cancer. The library came from three nested PCR rounds adapted from ARM-PCR protocols. Via MiXCR, TCRdb re-called the multiplex PCR reads, giving one row per CDR3 protein. The table lists some 99,000 distinct CDR3 sequences, approximately 71% of them singletons. The template was RNA from unsorted bulk tissue. The sample taken for sequencing was lung tumor tissue. The receptors come from a woman aged 55 to 70 with non-small cell lung cancer.

About this clonotype: This could be a read error, since a much larger clone is one nucleotide away. The chain joins TRBV6-2 or TRBV6-3 to TRBJ1-2, with 7 nucleotides matching TRBD1. The CDR3 has 12 residues. V was pared by 6 bases and J by 8 bases, with 6 bases of the junction left unmatched. Germline CDR1 and CDR2: MNHEY and SVGEGT. This chain's CDR3 is CASRPRQGGYTF. As DNA, the CDR3 is TGTGCCAGCAGACCGAGACAGGGCGGCTACACCTTC.

The sample holds one count of this clonotype. The junction and the germline gene differ at one end; a read error may be behind it. V gene TRBV11-1 combines with J gene TRBJ2-7, with 11 positions matching TRBD1. This CDR3 region has 16 residues. CDR1 and CDR2 from the germline V gene are SGHAT and FQDESV (reference sequence). The CDR3 loop reads CASSLKGQGGSYEQYF. The DNA of the CDR3 is TGTGCAAGCAGCTTAAAGGGACAGGGGGGATCCTACGAGCAGTACTTC.

This clonotype was counted a single time. At one boundary the junction diverges from the germline segment, which might be a read error. The CDR3 DNA is TGTGCCAGTAGCCCCCGCCAGAAGGAGGGCACAGATATGCAGTATTTT. Translating it yields CASSPRQKEGTDMQYF. This rearrangement joins TRBV11-1 to TRBJ2-3; D is perhaps TRBD2 (6 bases). The CDR3 is 16 amino acids. The germline V gene encodes CDR1 SGHAT and CDR2 FQDESV (reference sequence). The whole variable domain, filled in from reference TRBV11-1 and TRBJ2-3, reads EAEVAQSPRYKITEKSQAVAFWCDPISGHATLYWYRQILGQGPELLVQFQDESVVDDSQLPKDRFSAERLKGVDSTLKIQPAELGDSAMYLCASSPRQKEGTDMQYFGPGTRLTVL.

This clonotype has a single count. One junction end disagrees with the germline gene, perhaps due to a read error. This sequence joins TRBV12-3 or TRBV12-4 and TRBJ2-1; tentatively, D is TRBD2 (6 bases). The CDR3 length is 20 residues. As DNA, the CDR3 is TGTGTCAGCAGTATGGGTCCCACTAGTGGGGGTGTCGGGGGTTACAATGAGCAGTTCTTC. Amino acid sequence: CVSSMGPTSGGVGGYNEQFF.

The V gene is TRBV11-3, the J gene TRBJ2-7; D perhaps matches TRBD2 (6 bases). This CDR3 is 16 amino acids long. Trimming took 5 bases from V and 3 from J, leaving 20 bases between them. In germline, CDR1 is SGHNT, CDR2 YENEEA. CDR3 nucleotides: TGTGCCAGCAGCCTAGGACGGGACTGGGTCCTCTACGAGCAGTACTTC. Its translation: CASSLGRDWVLYEQYF.

This clonotype appeared a single time. A read error is likely, as this CDR3 ends without the conserved phenylalanine or tryptophan. The chain carries TRBV10-3 and TRBJ1-1; 8 bases are shared with TRBD1. This CDR3 is built from 13 residues. Germline V CDR1 and CDR2: ENHRY, SYGVKD. The V and J ends lost 5 bases and 9 bases, in that order; junction bases with no gene match: 8. CDR3 residues: CAISPGQDRQAFI. CDR3 coding DNA: TGTGCCATCAGTCCGGGACAGGACCGTCAAGCTTTCATT.

This clonotype was observed at least ten times. The chain employs TRBV4-3 and TRBJ2-6; D perhaps matches TRBD1 (6 bases). V dropped 0 bases and J dropped 2 bases, with 8 bases sitting between them. The CDR3 length is 16 residues. Germline-derived CDR1 and CDR2 are LGHNA and YSLEER. CDR3 in amino acids: CASSQEQGTGANVLTF. The DNA for the CDR3 is TGCGCCAGCAGCCAAGAACAGGGTACTGGGGCCAACGTCCTGACTTTC.